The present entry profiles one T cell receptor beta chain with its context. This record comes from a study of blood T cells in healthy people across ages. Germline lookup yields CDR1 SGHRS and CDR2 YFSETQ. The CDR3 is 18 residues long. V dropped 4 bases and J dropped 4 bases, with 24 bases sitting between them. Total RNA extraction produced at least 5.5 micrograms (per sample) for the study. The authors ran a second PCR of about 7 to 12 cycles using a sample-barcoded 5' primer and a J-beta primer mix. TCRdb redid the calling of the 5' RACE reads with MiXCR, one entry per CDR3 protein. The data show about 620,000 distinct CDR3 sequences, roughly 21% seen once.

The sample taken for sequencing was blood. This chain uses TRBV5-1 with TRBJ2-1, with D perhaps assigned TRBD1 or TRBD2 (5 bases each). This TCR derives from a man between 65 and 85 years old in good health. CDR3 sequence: CASSVNPRPGRLYNEQFF. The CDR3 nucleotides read TGCGCCAGCAGCGTCAACCCGCGCCCGGGACGCCTTTACAATGAGCAGTTCTTC.